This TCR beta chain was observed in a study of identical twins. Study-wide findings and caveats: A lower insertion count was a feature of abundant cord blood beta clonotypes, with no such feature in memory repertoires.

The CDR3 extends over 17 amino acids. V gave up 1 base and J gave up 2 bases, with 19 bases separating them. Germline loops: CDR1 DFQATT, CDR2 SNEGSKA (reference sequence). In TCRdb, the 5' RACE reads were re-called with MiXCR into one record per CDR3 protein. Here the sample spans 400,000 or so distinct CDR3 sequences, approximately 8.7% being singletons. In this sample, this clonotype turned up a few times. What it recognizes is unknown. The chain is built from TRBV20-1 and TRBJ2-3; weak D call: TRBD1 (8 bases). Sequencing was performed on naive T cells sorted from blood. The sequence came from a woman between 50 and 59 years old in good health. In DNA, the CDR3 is TGCAGTGCTAGAGCCGTGGGGGGGACAGGCTCCACAGATACGCAGTATTTT. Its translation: CSARAVGGTGSTDTQYF.